Presented here are 27 T cell receptor beta chains from one specimen sequenced in a study of Graves' ophthalmopathy and Graves' hyperthyroidism. Amplification from RNA transcripts yielded the TCR beta CDR3 regions. A first-round RT-PCR used HTBI primers, followed by a second-round multiplex PCR. TCRdb re-called the multiplex PCR reads through MiXCR, storing one row per CDR3 protein. The table lists tens of thousands of distinct CDR3 sequences, about half of them singletons. Sequencing used peripheral blood. The source is an adult woman with Graves' ophthalmopathy.

This clonotype is judged medium-sized. The rearrangement links TRBV10-3 to TRBJ1-5; D unresolved. The length of the CDR3 is 13 residues. V was trimmed by 3 bases and J by 3 bases, leaving 6 bases between them. CDR1 and CDR2 (germline): ENHRY, SYGVKD. The CDR3: CAISEESNQPQHF. The CDR3 coding sequence is TGTGCCATCAGTGAAGAGTCCAATCAGCCCCAGCATTTT.

The V call is TRBV14, the J call TRBJ1-1; a possible D gene is TRBD1 (5 bases). Trimming took off 6 bases at V and 11 bases at J, with 19 bases between the two ends. CDR3 length: 13 residues. Germline lookup yields CDR1 SGHDN and CDR2 FVKESK. The CDR3 sequence: CASSVGGSGGAFF. The DNA for the CDR3 is TGTGCCAGCAGTGTTGGGGGATCGGGTGGGGCTTTCTTT.

The V call is TRBV7-2, the J call TRBJ1-2, with D unresolved. Trimming took 0 bases from V and 5 from J, leaving 16 bases between them. The CDR3 loop spans 16 amino acids. From germline, CDR1 is SGHTA and CDR2 FQGNSA. CDR3 residues: CASSLASGRALYGYTF. The CDR3 DNA reads as TGTGCCAGCAGCTTAGCCAGCGGGAGGGCATTGTATGGCTACACCTTC.

In the case of this clonotype: The germline gene is not matched at one end of the junction; a read error may be the cause. CDR3 in amino acids: CSAREGGTGELYF. The CDR3 nucleotides are TGCAGTGCTAGAGAGGGCGGCACCGGGGAGCTGTACTTC. The chain couples TRBV20-1 to TRBJ2-7, with a tentative D call TRBD2 (5 bases). There are 13 residues in the CDR3. CDR1 DFQATT and CDR2 SNEGSKA come from the germline V gene (reference sequence).

Concerning this clonotype itself: A single base separates this from a much larger clone, so it may be a read error. The rearrangement uses TRBV12-3 or TRBV12-4 and TRBJ2-7; 8 nucleotides match TRBD1. This CDR3 has 14 amino acids. CDR3 protein: CACSVSGGAYEQYF. The CDR3 DNA is TGTGCCTGCAGCGTATCAGGGGGCGCCTACGAGCAGTACTTC.

This clonotype has at least ten counts. V and J are TRBV18 and TRBJ2-1; D gene unclear. CDR1 is KGHSH and CDR2 is LQKENI in the germline V gene. The CDR3 is 13 residues long. With 3 bases removed from V and 8 bases from J, the gap between germline ends came to 11 bases. CDR3 in amino acids: CASSPPEPHEQFF. The DNA of the CDR3 is TGTGCCAGCTCACCCCCAGAACCCCATGAGCAGTTCTTC. The complete variable domain, with remaining parts taken from reference TRBV18 and TRBJ2-1, reads NAGVMQNPRHLVRRRGQEARLRCSPMKGHSHVYWYRQLPEEGLKFMVYLQKENIIDESGMPKERFSAEFPKEGPSILRIQQVVRGDSAAYFCASSPPEPHEQFFGPGTRLTVL.

As regards this clonotype: The CDR3 does not close with the conserved phenylalanine or tryptophan, likely indicating a read error. The V gene is TRBV16, the J gene TRBJ2-7; TRBD1 might be the D (7 bases). The germline V gene has CDR1 KGHSY and CDR2 FQNENV. The CDR3 extends over 15 amino acids. The CDR3 loop reads CASSQSSRGTEEQYL. In nucleotides, the CDR3 is TGTGCAAGCAGCCAATCCAGCAGGGGGACTGAAGAGCAGTACTTG.

The CDR3 DNA reads as TGTGCCAGCAGCTTCCGGGCGGGGAGGTTGGAGACCCAGTACTTC. Encoded protein: CASSFRAGRLETQYF. V is TRBV7-2 and J is TRBJ2-5; perhaps TRBD2 as D (6 bases). The V and J ends lost 3 bases and 5 bases respectively, with 16 bases between them. Germline CDR1 SGHTA, CDR2 FQGNSA. This CDR3 contains 15 residues.

As concerns this clonotype: Since no conserved phenylalanine or tryptophan closes the CDR3, a read error is the likely cause. Because the CDR3's place on the DNA is in doubt, the DNA is left out and the CDR3 is given as listed by TCRdb. The chain uses TRBV10-2 and TRBJ2-1. Including both end residues, the CDR3 is 8 amino acids long. Germline assignment: CDR1 WSHSY and CDR2 SAAADI. The CDR3 protein is CASSESWQ.

In its sample, this clonotype was seen many times. This chain joins TRBV20-1 and TRBJ2-5, with unresolved D. Germline loops: CDR1 DFQATT, CDR2 SNEGSKA (reference sequence). The V and J ends lost 2 bases and 0 bases respectively, with 7 bases between them. The CDR3 covers 13 residues. The CDR3 region is CSARLGYQETQYF. The CDR3 DNA sequence: TGCAGTGCTAGATTGGGGTACCAAGAGACCCAGTACTTC.

This clonotype came up many times. The chain uses TRBV19 and TRBJ2-7, with 8 bases identical to TRBD1. V trimming: 11 bases; J trimming: 4 bases; junction bases outside the gene matches: 13. CDR3 length: 14 amino acids. Germline V gene lookup returns CDR1 LNHDA and CDR2 SQIVND (reference sequence). The CDR3 spells CASQDRVDTYEQYF. CDR3 sequence (DNA): TGTGCCTCCCAGGACAGGGTTGATACATACGAGCAGTACTTC.

CDR3 in amino acids: CSARGRRDQETQYF. Here the CDR3 DNA reads TGCAGTGCTAGAGGACGGCGGGATCAAGAGACCCAGTACTTC. The V call is TRBV20-1, the J call TRBJ2-5, with TRBD2 as a possible D gene (6 bases). Germline assignment: CDR1 DFQATT and CDR2 SNEGSKA (reference sequence). The length of the CDR3 is 14 residues. V was pared by 1 base and J by 2 bases, with 11 bases between.

This clonotype has a count of ten or more. The J gene is TRBJ1-2, the V gene TRBV19, with D possibly TRBD1 on 6 matching bases. The CDR3 spans 14 residues. With 3 bases removed from V and 6 bases from J, the gap between germline ends came to 14 bases. The germline V gene encodes CDR1 LNHDA and CDR2 SQIVND (reference sequence). The CDR3 loop reads CASSIGTAGDGYTF. The CDR3 DNA follows: TGTGCCAGTAGTATCGGAACTGCAGGGGATGGCTACACCTTC.

The CDR3 sequence: CASSQIPGPTKNIQYF. The CDR3 DNA sequence: TGCGCCAGCAGCCAAATCCCGGGACCGACCAAAAACATTCAGTACTTC. The chain joins TRBV4-1 to TRBJ2-4, with D perhaps TRBD1 or TRBD2 (5 bases each). The length of the CDR3 is 16 residues. Germline V gene data show CDR1 as MGHRA and CDR2 as YSYEKL. The V end was cut by 2 bases, the J end by 2 bases, with 13 bases between.

This clonotype occurred once. The V and J genes are TRBV7-8 and TRBJ2-7; 11 bases line up with TRBD2. The V and J ends lost 5 bases and 3 bases, in that order; junction bases with no gene match: 9. Looked up from germline, CDR1 is SGHVS and CDR2 is FQNEAQ. This CDR3 has 16 residues. CDR3 sequence (DNA): TGTGCCAGCAGCCCTCTAAGGACTAGCGGGTACTACGAGCAGTACTTC. This translates into CASSPLRTSGYYEQYF.

To note about this clonotype: Being one base from a much bigger clone, this may be a read error. The chain recombines TRBV6-6 with TRBJ2-1; 14 nucleotides agree with TRBD2. Looked up from germline, CDR1 is MNHNY and CDR2 is SVGAGI (reference sequence). The CDR3 runs to 18 residues. Germline trimming cut 8 bases from V and 7 bases from J; bases unmatched to any gene: 16. The CDR3 protein is CASGSGQGLAGVNNEQFF. In nucleotides, the CDR3 is TGTGCCAGCGGATCTGGACAGGGACTAGCGGGAGTTAATAATGAGCAGTTCTTC.

This clonotype appeared a single time. One junction end disagrees with the germline gene, perhaps due to a read error. This rearrangement joins TRBV6-5 to TRBJ2-7; 12 bases fit TRBD2. The CDR3 has 15 residues. Looked up from germline, CDR1 is MNHEY and CDR2 is SVGAGI. The CDR3 loop reads CASKYRTSGVYGQHF. In nucleotides, the CDR3 is TGTGCCAGCAAATACCGGACTAGCGGGGTCTACGGGCAGCACTTC.

The chain employs TRBV7-9 and TRBJ2-3; D remains unclear. The CDR3 consists of 15 residues. Germline CDR1 SEHNR, CDR2 FQNEAQ (reference sequence). V was pared by 4 bases and J by 8 bases, with 19 bases between. CDR3 in DNA: TGTGCCAGCAGCTCCAAATATGGGGTGAATGTTACGCAGTATTTT. Protein sequence: CASSSKYGVNVTQYF.

This clonotype was seen repeatedly, ten times or more. This may be a read error: a much more frequent sequence differs by one nucleotide. The chain recombines TRBV12-3 or TRBV12-4 with TRBJ1-2; D is uncertain. The CDR3 extends over 13 amino acids. The CDR3 is CASSPQIFYGYIF. The CDR3 nucleotides read TGTGCCAGCAGTCCGCAAATCTTCTATGGCTACATCTTC.

This clonotype was counted many times. This rearrangement joins TRBV20-1 to TRBJ2-5; tentative D call: TRBD2 (6 bases). Germline CDR1 DFQATT, CDR2 SNEGSKA (reference sequence). The CDR3 spans 17 residues. V lost 1 base, J lost 1 base, and 19 bases lay in between. The CDR3 is CSARVVIGGGAQETQYF. The CDR3 DNA is TGCAGTGCTAGAGTAGTAATCGGAGGCGGGGCCCAAGAGACCCAGTACTTC.

This chain joins TRBV19 and TRBJ1-2; D remains unclear. V shed 3 bases and J shed 0 bases, with 8 bases lying between them. Per the germline V gene, CDR1 is LNHDA and CDR2 is SQIVND (reference sequence). The CDR3 extends over 14 amino acids. The CDR3 DNA follows: TGTGCCAGTAGTATGGTCCAGGCTAACTATGGCTACACCTTC. Translation gives CASSMVQANYGYTF.

V usage is TRBV10-2 and J usage is TRBJ1-4; 7 nucleotides align to TRBD1. Trimming cost V 0 bases and J 10 bases; bases outside gene matches: 2. Germline CDR1 and CDR2: WSHSY and SAAADI. The CDR3 sequence is 13 residues long. The CDR3 DNA follows: TGCGCCAGCAGTGAGTCTCAGGGGGGAAAACTGTTTTTT. It codes for CASSESQGGKLFF.

About this clonotype itself: The final CDR3 position lacks the conserved phenylalanine or tryptophan, pointing to a likely read error. The limits of the CDR3 on the DNA are not certain, so only TCRdb's listed CDR3 is given. This rearrangement joins TRBV6-1 to TRBJ2-6; the D segment call TRBD2 is taken from the table without a DNA check. The germline CDR1 and CDR2 sequences are MNHNS and SASEGT. The CDR3 is 18 residues long, ends included. CDR3 in amino acids: CASSENGIRTSGANVLVL.

V is TRBV5-1 and J is TRBJ1-2; 9 nucleotides line up with TRBD1. This CDR3 spans 15 amino acids. Germline V gene data show CDR1 as SGHRS and CDR2 as YFSETQ. Losses at the gene ends were 4 bases for V and 4 bases for J; bases not matched to a gene: 8. The CDR3 reads CASSVGQGYPYGYTF. The CDR3 coding sequence is TGCGCCAGCAGCGTGGGACAGGGCTACCCCTATGGCTACACCTTC.

This clonotype was observed many times. The rearrangement uses TRBV5-6 and TRBJ2-1; D gene uncertain. V lost 1 base to trimming and J lost 9 bases, with 11 bases between them. Germline values: CDR1 SGHDT, CDR2 YYEEEE. This CDR3 has 13 residues. CDR3 residues: CASSLMTPGEQFF. CDR3 DNA: TGTGCCAGCAGCTTGATGACACCGGGTGAGCAGTTCTTC.

A word on this clonotype: The final CDR3 position lacks the conserved phenylalanine or tryptophan, pointing to a likely read error. The DNA is omitted, as the CDR3 cannot be located on it reliably, and the CDR3 follows TCRdb's listing. J is TRBJ1-2 and V is TRBV5-4; the D call in the table, TRBD1, was not verified against the DNA. Germline V CDR1 and CDR2: SGHNT, YYREEE (reference sequence). The CDR3 has 8 amino acids, counting both end residues. The CDR3 loop is CASSFGDS.

The V and J genes are TRBV4-1 and TRBJ2-5, with 13 positions matching TRBD2. The CDR3 length is 16 residues. Germline V gene sequence: CDR1 MGHRA, CDR2 YSYEKL. Germline trimming cut 4 bases from V and 3 bases from J; bases unmatched to any gene: 5. CDR3 protein: CASSRTSGSTEETQYF. Here the CDR3 DNA reads TGCGCCAGCAGCCGGACTAGCGGGAGCACAGAAGAGACCCAGTACTTC.